This T cell receptor beta chain was recorded in a study of T cells after posttransplantation cyclophosphamide. Whole-study results and caveats: Later blood repertoires were often dominated by clones from the donor CD8+ memory compartment. Recipient CMV seropositivity and CMV reactivation strongly tracked TRB clonality.

Busulfan-fludarabine conditioning, marrow transplant, and cyclophosphamide on days +3 and +4 were administered. Here immunoSEQ multiplex PCR was the method, and the copy in TCRdb shows in-frame clones only, minus some. This sample comprises some 10,000 clones, none seen once only. This clone has a count of ten or more. The antigen is undetermined. This TCR was sampled from a female patient in her forties or fifties who received an allogeneic stem cell transplant from a related donor, was CMV-positive, and had no GVHD. Some of the T cells might come from the graft donor. Sequences were derived from PBMCs, sampled after allogeneic stem cell transplant with posttransplant cyclophosphamide.

CDR3 DNA sequence: TGTGCCAGCAGCTCCCGACAGGGGGCAGGCTGGGGAGCCAATGAAAAACTGTTTTTT. This codes for CASSSRQGAGWGANEKLFF. The rearrangement joins TRBV7-9 to TRBJ1-4; TRBD1 matches 10 bases. Germline V gene sequence: CDR1 SEHNR, CDR2 FQNEAQ (reference sequence). Germline trimming cut 4 bases from V and 5 bases from J; bases unmatched to any gene: 16. CDR3 size: 19 residues.